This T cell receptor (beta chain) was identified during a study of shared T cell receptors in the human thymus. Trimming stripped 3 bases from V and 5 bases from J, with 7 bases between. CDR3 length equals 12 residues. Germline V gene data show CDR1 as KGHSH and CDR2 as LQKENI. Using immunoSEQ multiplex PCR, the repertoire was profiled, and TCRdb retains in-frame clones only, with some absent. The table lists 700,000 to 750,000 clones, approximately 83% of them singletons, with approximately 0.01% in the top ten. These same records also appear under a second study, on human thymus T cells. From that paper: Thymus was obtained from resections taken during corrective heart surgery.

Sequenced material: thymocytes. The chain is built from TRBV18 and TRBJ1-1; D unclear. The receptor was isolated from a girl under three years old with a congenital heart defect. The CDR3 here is CASSPQVTEAFF. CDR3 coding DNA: TGTGCCAGCTCACCCCAGGTAACTGAAGCTTTCTTT. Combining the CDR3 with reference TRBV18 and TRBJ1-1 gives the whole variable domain NAGVMQNPRHLVRRRGQEARLRCSPMKGHSHVYWYRQLPEEGLKFMVYLQKENIIDESGMPKERFSAEFPKEGPSILRIQQVVRGDSAAYFCASSPQVTEAFFGQGTRLTVV.